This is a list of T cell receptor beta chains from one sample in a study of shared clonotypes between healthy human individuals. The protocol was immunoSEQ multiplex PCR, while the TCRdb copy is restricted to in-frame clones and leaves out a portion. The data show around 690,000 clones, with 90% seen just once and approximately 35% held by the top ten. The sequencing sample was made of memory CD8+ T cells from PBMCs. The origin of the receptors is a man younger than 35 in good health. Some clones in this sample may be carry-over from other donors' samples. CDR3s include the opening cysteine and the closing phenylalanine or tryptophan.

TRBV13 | CASSPLAGWETQYF
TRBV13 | CASSTTALQETQYF
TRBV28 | CASSPGTGKNTGELFF
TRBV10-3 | CAITPGGNEQFF
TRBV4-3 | CASSQASGSYNEQFF
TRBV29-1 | CSVGLAGGGAYNEQFF
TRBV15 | CATSDLDPSSGNTIYF
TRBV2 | CATLVRIQETQYF
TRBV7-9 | CASSAVVAGGYEQYF
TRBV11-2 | CASSSGVWGMDEQYF
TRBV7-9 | CASTYSTRPSNYGYTF
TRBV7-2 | CASSSDLSSYNEQFF
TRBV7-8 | CASSLGQGSPDTQYF
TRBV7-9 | CASSSPRQGNTIYF
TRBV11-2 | CASSLSADSGNTIYF
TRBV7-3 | CASSPSGSQETQYF
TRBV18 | CASSPKTKSSGNTIYF
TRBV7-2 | CASSLVPSHSNYEQYF
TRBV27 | CASSPRPGQETQYF
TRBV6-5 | CASSSPAGATYEQYF
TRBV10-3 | CASGLPSSYEQYF
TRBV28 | CASSTRTGGVEQYF
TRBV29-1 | CSGGLATYNEQFF
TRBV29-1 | CSPTLRTGNYNEQFF
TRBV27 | CASSPSGTSTAHEQFF
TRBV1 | CTSSPPGQRDGSGELFF
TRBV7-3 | CASSLGREDEKLFF
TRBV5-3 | CARSLAPSEQYF
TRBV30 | CAWSVLAGGTGELFF
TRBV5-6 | CASSLFPGDTQYF
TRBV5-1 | CASSLQPGTGIYEQYF
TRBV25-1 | CASSETSEAFF
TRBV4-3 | CASSQESGLRPYNEQFF
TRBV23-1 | CASSPLHPGGETQYF
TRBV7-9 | CASSFGVGYGYTF
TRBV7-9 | CASSLVRGQETQYF
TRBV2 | CARPGQGETQYF
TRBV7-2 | CASAYPGRGQPQHF
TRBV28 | CASSALDSSTYANTGELFF
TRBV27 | CASSSVRSQPQHF
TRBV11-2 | CASSLVGDAQFF
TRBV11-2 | CASSSSGSWGETQYF
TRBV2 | CASSVTTGSYGYTF
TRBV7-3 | CASTRRGLWTGGANDEQFF
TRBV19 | CASSTTSLNTGELFF
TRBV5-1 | CASSSNRFGLAGDTQYF
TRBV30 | CAWRSVGNTIYF
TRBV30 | CAWNLYNEQFF
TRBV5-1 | CASRRGPEQFF
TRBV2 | CASSARESRYEQYF
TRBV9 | CASSIGLAGDYNEQFF
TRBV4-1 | CASAGVGGTDTQYF
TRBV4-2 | CASTQSQHSNQPQHF